This T cell receptor beta chain was sequenced for a study of blood T cells in healthy people across ages. Next came a second PCR, run for roughly 6 to 11 cycles, which used a sample-barcoded 5' primer along with a J-beta primer mix. Each cDNA molecule was tagged by a template-switch adaptor with 12 random nucleotides. Each CDR3 protein gets one entry after TCRdb re-called the 5' RACE reads with MiXCR. In the table there are about 1.4 million distinct CDR3 sequences, 45% to 70% of which are singletons. Concerning this clonotype: Its antigen is as yet unknown. A read error may account for a junction end that differs from germline.

There are 18 residues in the CDR3. Germline V lookup: CDR1 LNHNV, CDR2 YYDKDF (reference sequence). Overall study findings and caveats: Without sorted subsets, naive and antigen-experienced compartments could not be conclusively compared.

This chain uses TRBV15 with TRBJ1-1; 7 bases map to TRBD1. This clonotype was obtained from a man between 18 and 35 years old in good health. Sequenced: blood. For the CDR3, the DNA is TGCGCCACCGAGGGCTTTCACCCAGGGGGGCTCATGAACACTGAAGCTTTCTTT. Residues: CATEGFHPGGLMNTEAFF.